The rows below give T cell receptor beta chains drawn from one sample of a study of control samples from healthy donors and cancer patients. Sequencing was performed with immunoSEQ multiplex PCR; in TCRdb, only in-frame clones are kept and a portion is missing. The sample contains about 190,000 clones, about 89% of which appear only once. The sample comprised blood. Receptors originate from a man aged 25 to 40 in good health. CDR3s include the opening cysteine and the closing phenylalanine or tryptophan. D genes are given only for firm matches. Only part of the rows carry a size: once, few, many, or a class if the clone is expanded.

many TRBD1 TRBJ2-7 TRBV5-4 TGTGCCAGCAGCTTGAACAGGGGTCGCGAGCAGTACTTC CASSLNRGREQYF
. . TRBJ2-1 TRBV24-1 TGTGCCACCAGTGACCCCGCCAGGGGTCCTTCCAATGAGCAGTTCTTC CATSDPARGPSNEQFF
. . TRBJ1-5 TRBV10-3 TGTGCCATCCCCCCCGGGGATAGCAATCAGCCCCAGCATTTT CAIPPGDSNQPQHF
. . TRBJ2-7 TRBV19 TGTGCCAGTAGTATTCAGTCTCACCCTACCTACGAGCAGTACTTC CASSIQSHPTYEQYF
. . TRBJ2-3 TRBV9 TGTGCCAGCAGCGTAGTCATCACAGATACGCAGTATTTT CASSVVITDTQYF
. TRBD1 TRBJ1-2 TRBV11-2 TGTGCCAGCAGCAGGGACAGGGGGAATTGGGGCTACACCTTC CASSRDRGNWGYTF
. TRBD2 TRBJ2-1 TRBV2 TGTGCCAGCAGCAACGGACTAGCGGGGAGAAATGAGCAGTTCTTC CASSNGLAGRNEQFF
. TRBD1 TRBJ1-1 TRBV27 TGTGCCAGCAGGAAAGAGGGACAGGGGGTCTCCTCACTGAAGGCTTTCTTT CASRKEGQGVSSLKAFF
. . TRBJ2-2 TRBV6-5 TGTGCCAGCAGTTATGGGGTTAACACCGGGGAGCTGTTTTTT CASSYGVNTGELFF
. . TRBJ1-2 TRBV6-1 TGTGCCAGCAGTGATCTCCAGGGACCTTTATATGGCTACACCTTC CASSDLQGPLYGYTF
. . TRBJ2-3 TRBV3-1/TRBV3-2 TGTGCCAGCAGCCAGGGGGCAGGGACCTCCACAGATACGCAGTATTTT CASSQGAGTSTDTQYF
few TRBD1 TRBJ1-4 TRBV4-1 TGCGCCAGCAGCCAGACAGGGGGCACTGGTGAAAAACTGTTTTTT CASSQTGGTGEKLFF
. TRBD1 TRBJ1-2 TRBV5-6 TGTGCCAGCACCCCGACAGGGTCCTATGGCTACACCTTC CASTPTGSYGYTF
. . TRBJ2-4 TRBV3-1/TRBV3-2 TGTGCCAGCAGCCAAGATAACACAGGCCGCATTCAGTACTTC CASSQDNTGRIQYF
. TRBD1 TRBJ2-3 TRBV5-5 TGTGCCAGCGGACAACAGGGGTCCGGGCCAGATACGCAGTATTTT CASGQQGSGPDTQYF
once . TRBJ1-1 TRBV28 TGTGCCAGCTTTAATTTCGGACGGGGGAACACTGAAGCTTTCTTT CASFNFGRGNTEAFF
. TRBD1 TRBJ1-2 TRBV6-5 TGTGCCAGCAGCCCCGGACAGGAACGTCGCGGCTACACCTTC CASSPGQERRGYTF
. . TRBJ1-4 TRBV5-1 TGCGCCAGCAGCTTGGTCCAGGGCAGCAATGAAAAACTGTTTTTT CASSLVQGSNEKLFF
. TRBD1 TRBJ1-4 TRBV6-5 TGTGCCAGCAGCCCCGCCGGGACAGGGGGTGAAAAACTGTTTTTT CASSPAGTGGEKLFF
once . TRBJ1-5 TRBV20-1 TGCAGTGCTAGTGATACCTTCGGGGGGCCCCAGCCCCAGCATTTT CSASDTFGGPQPQHF
. . TRBJ1-4 TRBV9 TGTGCCAGCAGCGTAGTTCCTAATGAAAAACTGTTTTTT CASSVVPNEKLFF
. . TRBJ2-2 TRBV2 TGTGCCAGCAGTGAACCTCTCAAGAGCGGGGAGCTGTTTTTT CASSEPLKSGELFF
. . TRBJ1-1 TRBV21-1 TGTGCCAGCAGCAGTAAGAGGAACAGGAAGAACACTGAAGCTTTCTTT CASSSKRNRKNTEAFF
. TRBD1 TRBJ1-1 TRBV5-1 TGCGCCAGCAGCTTCGGGACAGTTGAAGCTTTCTTT CASSFGTVEAFF
. . TRBJ1-5 TRBV12-3/TRBV12-4 TGTGCCAGCAGTTTAGGGCAACAAATGGACCAGCATTTT CASSLGQQMDQHF
. . TRBJ1-1 TRBV5-1 TGCGCCAGCAGCTTGGGGTCTGGGCAGGCAAGCTCCATGAACACTGAAGCTTTCTTT CASSLGSGQASSMNTEAFF
once TRBD1 TRBJ1-4 TRBV15 TGTGCCACTACCCATGACAGGGGACGTGAAAAACTGTTTTTT CATTHDRGREKLFF
. . TRBJ1-6 TRBV6-4 TGTGCCAGCAGTGAGGGGGCTGGTTCACCCCTCCACTTT CASSEGAGSPLHF
. TRBD1 TRBJ1-1 TRBV3-1/TRBV3-2 TGTGCCAGCAGCCCCAGTTCTGCCGGGACAGGGGGACCCATGAACACTGAAGCTTTCTTT CASSPSSAGTGGPMNTEAFF
. . TRBJ1-5 TRBV7-9 TGTGCCAGCAGCTTTGCCAATTATGAGGGGAATCAGCCCCAGCATTTT CASSFANYEGNQPQHF
once . TRBJ2-1 TRBV19 TGTGCCAGTAGAGCAGGACCTACCCCCGACAATGAGCAGTTCTTC CASRAGPTPDNEQFF
. . TRBJ1-1 TRBV6-2/TRBV6-3 TGTGCCAGCAGTTACTCTCCGTTGAACACTGAAGCTTTCTTT CASSYSPLNTEAFF
few . TRBJ1-1 TRBV9 TGTGCCAGCAGCGTAGTTGCAGATCTCCGCGGGTACGCTTTCTTT CASSVVADLRGYAFF
. . TRBJ2-3 TRBV5-1 TGCGCCAGCAGCTTGTCTGCAGATACGCAGTATTTT CASSLSADTQYF
. . TRBJ2-1 TRBV6-5 TGTGCCAGCGGGACTTACCCCCCTACTTACAATGAGCAGTTCTTC CASGTYPPTYNEQFF
. . TRBJ2-5 TRBV2 TGTGCCAGCAGTGAGATCAGGATTGGGCTGGGTGAGACCCAGTACTTC CASSEIRIGLGETQYF
. . TRBJ2-2 TRBV5-8 TGTGCCAGCAGCTCACAATTCGGGGAGCTGTTTTTT CASSSQFGELFF
. TRBD1 TRBJ1-4 TRBV7-8 TGTGCCAGCAGCCTAGTCTGTGGGACAGGGGATGAAAAACTGTTTTTT CASSLVCGTGDEKLFF
once . TRBJ1-1 TRBV5-5 TGTGCCAGCAGCTTGAGTACACTTCCTTCCGCGAACACTGAAGCTTTCTTT CASSLSTLPSANTEAFF
. . TRBJ1-5 TRBV24-1 TGTGCCACCAGTGATTCCCCACAGGGAGGAGGCAATCAGCCCCAGCATTTT CATSDSPQGGGNQPQHF
. TRBD1 TRBJ1-6 TRBV15 TGTGCCACCAGCAGAGACCTCCCCGGGACAGGGTATTCACCCCTCCACTTT CATSRDLPGTGYSPLHF
. TRBD1 TRBJ1-6 TRBV10-3 TGTGCCATCCGTGGGACAGGCCATTCACCCCTCCACTTT CAIRGTGHSPLHF
. TRBD2 TRBJ2-1 TRBV11-1 TGTGCCAGCAGCCGAGGGACTAGCGGGACCTACAATGAGCAGTTCTTC CASSRGTSGTYNEQFF
few . TRBJ1-6 TRBV5-6 TGTGCCAGCAGCTTGGGGCAGGGAGTAACTTCACCCCTCCACTTT CASSLGQGVTSPLHF
once . TRBJ2-6 TRBV4-1 TGCGCCAGCAGCCAAGAACCGCCAGCGATGTCTGGGGCCAACGTCCTGACTTTC CASSQEPPAMSGANVLTF
. TRBD1 TRBJ1-6 TRBV27 TGTGCCAGCAGTTTCCGTAGGGGGGACAGGCTCCTCTCCTATAATTCACCCCTCCACTTT CASSFRRGDRLLSYNSPLHF
. . TRBJ2-2 TRBV13 TGTGCCAGCAGCTTCCCCGGGGGCACCGGGGAGCTGTTTTTT CASSFPGGTGELFF
. TRBD1 TRBJ2-7 TRBV30 TGTGCCTGGAGAAGACAGGGGGCGCGATACGAGCAGTACTTC CAWRRQGARYEQYF
. TRBD1 TRBJ2-1 TRBV4-1 TGCGCCAGCAGCCAGGGGGGACAGGGCTCCTACAATGAGCAGTTCTTC CASSQGGQGSYNEQFF
. . TRBJ2-7 TRBV19 TGTGCCACCAAAGGGCCAGGGGGGTACTACGAGCAGTACTTC CATKGPGGYYEQYF